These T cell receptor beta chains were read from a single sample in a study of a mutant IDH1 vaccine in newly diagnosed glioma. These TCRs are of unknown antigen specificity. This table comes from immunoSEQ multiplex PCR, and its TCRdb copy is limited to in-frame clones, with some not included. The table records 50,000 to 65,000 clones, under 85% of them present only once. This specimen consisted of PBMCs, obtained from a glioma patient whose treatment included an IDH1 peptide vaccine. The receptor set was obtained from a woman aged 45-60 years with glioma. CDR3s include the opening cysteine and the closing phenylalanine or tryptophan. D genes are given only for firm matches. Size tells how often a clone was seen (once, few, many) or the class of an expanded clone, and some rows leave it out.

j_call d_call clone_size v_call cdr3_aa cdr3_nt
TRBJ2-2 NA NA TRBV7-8 CASSLAWQGVAGELFF TGTGCCAGCAGCTTAGCGTGGCAGGGAGTGGCCGGGGAGCTGTTTTTT
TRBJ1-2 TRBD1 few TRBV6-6 CASSPTGEVRGYTF TGTGCCAGCAGCCCGACAGGGGAAGTTAGAGGCTACACCTTC
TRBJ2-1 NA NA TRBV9 CASSVEGTPGNEQFF TGTGCCAGCAGCGTAGAGGGGACACCGGGCAATGAGCAGTTCTTC
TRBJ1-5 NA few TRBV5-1 CASSLVQGGGPQHF TGCGCCAGCAGCTTGGTACAGGGAGGTGGGCCCCAGCATTTT
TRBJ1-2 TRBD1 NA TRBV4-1 CASSHDPGGDYGYTF TGCGCCAGCAGCCACGACCCAGGGGGCGACTATGGCTACACCTTC
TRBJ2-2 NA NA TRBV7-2 CASSLEAGRTGELFF TGTGCCAGCAGCTTAGAGGCGGGGCGCACCGGGGAGCTGTTTTTT
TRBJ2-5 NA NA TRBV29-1 CSARDGRETQYF TGCAGCGCCCGGGACGGGCGGGAGACCCAGTACTTC
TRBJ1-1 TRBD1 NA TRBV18 CASSPPGTEGTEAFF TGTGCCAGCTCACCACCCGGGACAGAAGGAACTGAAGCTTTCTTT
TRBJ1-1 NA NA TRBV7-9 CASSPGRANTEAFF TGTGCCAGCAGCCCGGGACGGGCGAACACTGAAGCTTTCTTT
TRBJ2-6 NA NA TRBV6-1 CASSGQYSGANVLTF TGTGCCAGCAGTGGACAGTACTCTGGGGCCAACGTCCTGACTTTC